Listed here are 22 T cell receptor beta chains from one sample, sequenced in a study of shared clonotypes between healthy human individuals. Sequenced by immunoSEQ multiplex PCR; TCRdb stores in-frame clones only, minus some. Of approximately 980,000 clones listed, approximately 76% are singletons. The material sequenced was memory CD4+ T cells sorted from blood. Subset meaning: CD45RA-negative fraction. These TCRs come from a man aged 18 to 29 in good health.

This clone occurred a few times. This sequence joins TRBV7-2 and TRBJ2-7; unclear D gene. Germline lookup yields CDR1 SGHTA and CDR2 FQGNSA. Trimming pared 0 bases from V and 1 base from J, leaving 16 bases between. The CDR3 loop spans 17 amino acids. The CDR3 spells CASSLAQQKYGSYEQYF. DNA of the CDR3: TGTGCCAGCAGCTTAGCCCAGCAAAAATACGGGTCCTACGAGCAGTACTTC.

The chain links TRBV2 to TRBJ1-1; TRBD1 aligns across 8 bases. CDR3 length: 15 amino acids. CDR1 is SNHLY and CDR2 is FYNNEI in the germline V gene. Germline trimming cut 5 bases from V and 6 bases from J; bases unmatched to any gene: 11. This chain's CDR3 is CASSSSDRGGAEAFF. CDR3 sequence (DNA): TGTGCCAGCAGTTCTTCTGACAGGGGAGGCGCTGAAGCTTTCTTT.

This chain uses TRBV27 with TRBJ1-1; D uncertain. In germline, CDR1 is MNHEY, CDR2 SMNVEV (reference sequence). The CDR3 has 16 residues. V gave up 11 bases and J gave up 1 base, with 23 bases separating them. The CDR3 region is CAAKSSGGRRNTEAFF. The CDR3 DNA reads as TGTGCCGCAAAATCCTCCGGAGGGCGACGGAACACTGAAGCTTTCTTT.

The rearrangement links TRBV6-5 to TRBJ1-4; a weak D match, TRBD1 (6 bases). This CDR3 has 12 residues. Trimming removed 8 bases from V and 5 bases from J, with 9 bases in between. Per germline, CDR1 MNHEY and CDR2 SVGAGI. CDR3 bases: TGTGCCAGCGGAAGGGGGAATGAAAAACTGTTTTTT. This codes for CASGRGNEKLFF.

This clone has a handful of counts. The rearrangement uses TRBV6-5 and TRBJ1-6, with 7 bases aligning to TRBD1. Trimming removed 8 bases from V and 7 bases from J; junction bases left unmatched: 5. Germline V gene lookup returns CDR1 MNHEY and CDR2 SVGAGI. The CDR3 is 13 residues long. Written as DNA, the CDR3 is TGTGCCAGCCAGGACAGGTTGAATTCACCCCTCCACTTT. Its protein is CASQDRLNSPLHF.

The chain recombines TRBV4-1 with TRBJ2-1; the D gene is possibly TRBD1 (6 bases). In germline, CDR1 is MGHRA, CDR2 YSYEKL. The V gene lost 3 bases and the J gene lost 4 bases, with 10 bases spanning the gap. This CDR3 region has 14 residues. CDR3 coding DNA: TGCGCCAGCAGCCACCTGAGGGGGTACAATGAGCAGTTCTTC. It yields the protein CASSHLRGYNEQFF.

The genes are TRBV7-9 and TRBJ2-3; 10 bases match TRBD1. The CDR3 runs to 15 residues. V lost 4 bases to trimming and J lost 2 bases; unmatched junction nucleotides: 3. Germline V gene lookup returns CDR1 SEHNR and CDR2 FQNEAQ (reference sequence). CDR3 residues: CASSSGTGDTDTQYF. The CDR3 coding sequence is TGTGCCAGCAGCTCCGGGACAGGGGACACAGATACGCAGTATTTT.

The chain is built from TRBV19 and TRBJ2-2; 7 bases are a match to TRBD2. The V gene end was trimmed by 2 bases and the J gene end by 0 bases; junction bases not matched to a gene: 0. In germline, CDR1 is LNHDA, CDR2 SQIVND (reference sequence). This CDR3 spans 15 amino acids. DNA for the CDR3: TGTGCCAGTAGTATAAGCGGGGCGAACACCGGGGAGCTGTTTTTT. Encoded protein: CASSISGANTGELFF.

The chain uses TRBV6-6 and TRBJ2-7; the D is unclear. From germline, CDR1 is MNHNY and CDR2 SVGAGI (reference sequence). Trimming took 5 bases from V and 6 from J, leaving 14 bases between them. The CDR3 is made up of 13 amino acids. In nucleotides, the CDR3 is TGTGCCAGCAGTCCCTACCCCCAGTCCGAGCAGTACTTC. This translates into CASSPYPQSEQYF.

This clone showed up just a few times. This chain uses TRBV6-5 with TRBJ1-1, with 7 bases aligning to TRBD1. The CDR3 length is 12 residues. V shed 8 bases and J 4 bases; nucleotides not matched to a gene: 4. Germline CDR1 reads MNHEY; CDR2 reads SVGAGI. In DNA form, the CDR3 reads TGTGCCAGCGGGTACAGGGGCACTGAAGCTTTCTTT. Protein: CASGYRGTEAFF.

This clone was detected only a few times. The same CDR3 arises from other DNA sequences in this sample as well. V is TRBV20-1 and J is TRBJ1-6, with unresolved D. Germline loops: CDR1 DFQATT, CDR2 SNEGSKA (reference sequence). There are 11 residues in the CDR3. V lost 0 bases and J 7 bases, leaving 1 base between the germline ends. CDR3 DNA: TGCAGTGCTAGAGAAAATTCACCCCTCCACTTT. Its protein product is CSARENSPLHF.

Points on this clone: A far larger clone lies a single base away; this is likely a read error. In the same sample, other DNA sequences code for this CDR3. J is TRBJ1-1 and V is TRBV6-6, with D unresolved. The CDR3 totals 13 residues. V lost 2 bases, J lost 1 base, and 5 bases lay in between. Per the germline V gene, CDR1 is MNHNY and CDR2 is SVGAGI (reference sequence). The CDR3 protein is CASSYSQNTEAFF. The DNA for the CDR3 is TGTGCCAGCAGTTACAGTCAGAACACTGAAGCTTTCTTT.

In this sample, this clone turned up once. The gene calls are TRBV9 and TRBJ1-1; D ambiguous. The CDR3 sequence is 14 residues long. Trimming cost V 3 bases and J 4 bases, with 13 bases left between them. Germline V CDR1 and CDR2: SGDLS, YYNGEE. The CDR3: CASSAHLSGTEAFF. For the CDR3, the DNA is TGTGCCAGCAGCGCCCATTTATCGGGCACTGAAGCTTTCTTT.

The J gene is TRBJ1-1, the V gene TRBV7-9, with 7 bases matching TRBD1. CDR1 is SEHNR and CDR2 is FQNEAQ in the germline V gene (reference sequence). Trimming at V came to 4 bases and at J to 1 base, leaving 12 bases not matched to a gene. The CDR3 sequence is 17 residues long. CDR3 nucleotide sequence: TGTGCCAGCAGCTGGGAGGGGACAGAGACCCAGAACACTGAAGCTTTCTTT. Protein product: CASSWEGTETQNTEAFF.

This clone was seen just once. The genes are TRBV28 and TRBJ2-5; 9 nucleotides line up with TRBD2. The CDR3 totals 19 residues. Unmatched junction bases numbered 21, after V lost 5 bases and J lost 5 bases. The germline V gene has CDR1 MDHEN and CDR2 SYDVKM. The DNA of the CDR3 is TGTGCCAGCAGTCCCGGGGTACTAGCGGGTCCCCTGGTGGGGGAGACCCAGTACTTC. It translates to CASSPGVLAGPLVGETQYF.

The chain couples TRBV11-2 to TRBJ2-2, with 11 bases fitting TRBD1. The CDR3 has 15 residues. V shed 5 bases, J shed 4 bases, and the junction held 3 bases outside the gene matches. Germline-derived CDR1 and CDR2 are SGHAT and FQNNGV. CDR3 sequence (DNA): TGTGCCAGCAGCATGGGACAGGGGGGCACCGGGGAGCTGTTTTTT. Translation gives CASSMGQGGTGELFF.

V is TRBV5-1 and J is TRBJ1-2; D is possibly TRBD1 (5 bases). Germline V gene lookup returns CDR1 SGHRS and CDR2 YFSETQ. V was trimmed by 3 bases and J by 2 bases, leaving 11 bases between them. The CDR3 spans 14 residues. The CDR3 protein is CASSSSAGNYGYTF. In DNA form, the CDR3 reads TGCGCCAGCAGCTCCTCTGCAGGGAACTATGGCTACACCTTC.

This clone was seen a few times. Other DNA sequences in the same sample also yield this CDR3. The gene calls are TRBV9 and TRBJ1-1, with 7 bases aligning to TRBD1. CDR3 length: 14 residues. V lost 2 bases to trimming and J lost 0 bases; unmatched junction nucleotides: 1. The germline V gene has CDR1 SGDLS and CDR2 YYNGEE. CDR3 sequence (DNA): TGTGCCAGCAGCGTGGGACAGTTGAACACTGAAGCTTTCTTT. Translating gives CASSVGQLNTEAFF.

This clone has ten or more counts. The chain joins TRBV19 to TRBJ1-1; D uncertain. The V end was cut by 6 bases, the J end by 2 bases, with 16 bases between. Per the germline V gene, CDR1 is LNHDA and CDR2 is SQIVND (reference sequence). This CDR3 has 15 amino acids. CDR3 coding DNA: TGTGCCAGTAGAGGAGGATGGAACAGCAACACTGAAGCTTTCTTT. It encodes CASRGGWNSNTEAFF.

This clone has more than one count but fewer than ten. The chain combines TRBV6-4 with TRBJ2-3; 11 positions agree with TRBD2. J lost 2 bases, V lost 6 bases, and 4 bases had no gene match. CDR1 and CDR2 from the germline V gene are MRHNA and SNTAGT. The length of the CDR3 is 15 residues. The CDR3, as DNA: TGTGCCAGCAGCGGGACTAGCGGAATCACAGATACGCAGTATTTT. Translation: CASSGTSGITDTQYF.

This clone was seen a single time. This sample includes further DNA sequences coding for the same CDR3. This chain uses TRBV5-6 with TRBJ1-2, with unresolved D. There are 12 residues in the CDR3. CDR1 and CDR2 from the germline V gene are SGHDT and YYEEEE. Between the trimmed V and J ends, which lost 2 bases and 5 bases, there was a span of 7 bases. CDR3 protein: CASSLEPYGYTF. CDR3 sequence (DNA): TGTGCCAGCAGCTTAGAACCATATGGCTACACCTTC.

This clone has a single count. The chain links TRBV29-1 to TRBJ2-3, with 8 bases lining up with TRBD1. Germline V gene sequence: CDR1 SQVTM, CDR2 ANQGSEA. After removal of 3 bases from V and 8 bases from J, the junction contained 13 bases not matched to a gene. The CDR3 is made up of 15 amino acids. As DNA, the CDR3 is TGCAGCGTTGATGACAGGGGCAGCCCTACCGGTACGCAGTATTTT. Translating gives CSVDDRGSPTGTQYF.